Following are 23 T cell receptor beta chains from one sample sequenced in a study of Ad26.COV2.S vaccination and SARS-CoV-2 variants. The assay was immunoSEQ multiplex PCR, and TCRdb's table has in-frame clones only and misses some. Among a few hundred thousand clones listed, around nine tenths were seen once. As to treatment: about 20 received Ad26.COV2.S at low or high dose, single or two shots; several received placebo; per-sample allocation not given. Specimen acquisition occurred on day 63 following the initial vaccine or placebo injection. Source: peripheral blood, taken in a trial of Ad26.COV2.S vaccine versus placebo. Receptors originate from a person between 18 and 59 years old who received the Ad26.COV2.S COVID-19 vaccine or a placebo.

The chain recombines TRBV6-2 or TRBV6-3 with TRBJ1-2; D not certain. CDR1 and CDR2 from the germline V gene are MNHEY and SVGEGT. The V gene lost 2 bases and the J gene lost 2 bases, with 6 bases spanning the gap. The CDR3 loop spans 13 amino acids. CDR3 in amino acids: CASSYGRNYGYTF. Here the CDR3 DNA reads TGTGCCAGCAGTTACGGCCGAAACTATGGCTACACCTTC.

This clone was seen a handful of times. This chain links TRBV7-9 with TRBJ2-7; D is possibly TRBD2 (5 bases). The V end lost 2 bases, the J end lost 5 bases, and 7 bases lay between the germline ends. This CDR3 has 12 amino acids. Per germline, CDR1 SEHNR and CDR2 FQNEAQ (reference sequence). CDR3 coding DNA: TGTGCCAGCAGCTTACAAGCGGACGAGCAGTACTTC. Protein sequence: CASSLQADEQYF.

CDR3 coding DNA: TGTGCCAGCAGCGCGGGAGAGACCCAGTACTTC. Its protein is CASSAGETQYF. The rearrangement uses TRBV7-9 and TRBJ2-5, with D maybe TRBD2 (5 bases). There are 11 residues in the CDR3. The V gene's germline CDR1 is SEHNR and CDR2 FQNEAQ (reference sequence). Trimming removed 5 bases from V and 4 bases from J, with 5 bases in between.

This rearrangement joins TRBV27 to TRBJ2-6, with D uncertain. This CDR3 spans 14 amino acids. V was trimmed by 6 bases and J by 0 bases, leaving 6 bases between them. Germline V gene sequence: CDR1 MNHEY, CDR2 SMNVEV (reference sequence). The CDR3 spells CASSLYSGANVLTF. DNA of the CDR3: TGTGCCAGCAGCCTTTACTCTGGGGCCAACGTCCTGACTTTC.

The genes are TRBV19 and TRBJ1-5, with TRBD1 identical over 9 bases. The V gene's germline CDR1 is LNHDA and CDR2 SQIVND (reference sequence). The length of the CDR3 is 16 residues. V gave up 6 bases and J gave up 7 bases; unmatched junction bases: 13. The CDR3 sequence: CASRVPGQGLWQPQHF. The CDR3 DNA follows: TGTGCCAGTAGGGTCCCGGGACAGGGATTGTGGCAGCCCCAGCATTTT.

The rearrangement uses TRBV4-2 and TRBJ2-5, with 14 bases matching TRBD2. The V gene end was trimmed by 0 bases and the J gene end by 4 bases; junction bases not matched to a gene: 7. The CDR3 is 18 residues long. The germline gives CDR1 LGHNA, CDR2 YNFKEQ. The CDR3, as DNA: TGTGCCAGCAGCCAAGATCTACTGACTAGCGGGGGGGCAGAGACCCAGTACTTC. It encodes CASSQDLLTSGGAETQYF.

The chain employs TRBV12-5 and TRBJ2-3, with D possibly matching TRBD2 (7 bases). The germline V gene has CDR1 LGHNT and CDR2 FRNRAP. V was clipped by 9 bases and J by 9 bases, with 13 bases between them. The CDR3 loop spans 11 amino acids. CDR3: CASRGAGTQYF. CDR3 DNA sequence: TGTGCTAGCCGGGGGGCCGGGACGCAGTATTTT.

This chain joins TRBV7-2 and TRBJ2-3; weak D call: TRBD1 (5 bases). This CDR3 is 15 amino acids long. Trimming stripped 5 bases from V and 0 bases from J, with 12 bases between. Germline loops: CDR1 SGHTA, CDR2 FQGNSA. The CDR3 DNA reads TGTGCCAGCAGCCTGGGTCGGACAAGCACAGATACGCAGTATTTT. Protein: CASSLGRTSTDTQYF.

This rearrangement joins TRBV6-5 to TRBJ2-1; D may match TRBD1 or TRBD2 (5 bases each). V lost 0 bases, J lost 5 bases, and 11 bases lay in between. The CDR3 sequence is 15 residues long. CDR1 MNHEY and CDR2 SVGAGI come from the germline V gene. Here the CDR3 reads CASSYSGVGDNEQFF. The CDR3 nucleotides are TGTGCCAGCAGTTACTCGGGGGTAGGGGACAATGAGCAGTTCTTC.

The chain has TRBV9 and TRBJ1-5; perhaps TRBD1 as D (5 bases). The CDR3 spans 15 residues. Germline assignment: CDR1 SGDLS and CDR2 YYNGEE. Trimming removed 0 bases at V and 6 bases at J, with 13 bases between. Here the CDR3 reads CASSVEGGVGQPQHF. The CDR3 nucleotides are TGTGCCAGCAGCGTAGAAGGAGGGGTAGGTCAGCCCCAGCATTTT.

This chain links TRBV30 with TRBJ1-2; no reliable D call. Trimming stripped 2 bases from V and 2 bases from J, with 6 bases between. Germline CDR1 is GTSNPN and CDR2 is SVGIG (reference sequence). CDR3 length: 12 amino acids. The CDR3 reads CAWSKGNYGYTF. CDR3 sequence (DNA): TGTGCCTGGAGTAAAGGGAACTATGGCTACACCTTC.

This clone showed up just once. V gene TRBV5-1 combines with J gene TRBJ2-3, with a possible D match to TRBD2 (6 bases). Germline CDR1 reads SGHRS; CDR2 reads YFSETQ. V shed 0 bases and J shed 1 base, with 12 bases lying between them. The CDR3 spans 16 residues. CDR3: CASSLGFGGRTDTQYF. For the CDR3, the DNA is TGCGCCAGCAGCTTGGGCTTCGGGGGACGCACAGATACGCAGTATTTT.

The V and J genes are TRBV5-5 and TRBJ1-2, with D unclear. The CDR3 runs to 12 residues. Trimming pared 0 bases from V and 7 bases from J, leaving 7 bases between. Germline loops: CDR1 SGHKS, CDR2 YYEKEE (reference sequence). This chain's CDR3 is CASSLDVFGYTF. Written as DNA, the CDR3 is TGTGCCAGCAGCTTGGACGTGTTTGGCTACACCTTC. The full variable domain, completed using reference TRBV5-5 and TRBJ1-2, is DAGVTQSPTHLIKTRGQQVTLRCSPISGHKSVSWYQQVLGQGPQFIFQYYEKEERGRGNFPDRFSARQFPNYSSELNVNALLLGDSALYLCASSLDVFGYTFGSGTRLTVV.

The V and J genes are TRBV7-3 and TRBJ2-6, with D tentatively TRBD2 (5 bases). V was cut by 5 bases and J by 0 bases, with 11 bases left in between. Germline lookup yields CDR1 SGHTA and CDR2 FQGTGA. The CDR3 has 16 residues. The CDR3 is CASSPRRDSGANVLTF. For the CDR3, the DNA is TGTGCCAGCAGCCCGAGACGGGACTCTGGGGCCAACGTCCTGACTTTC.

The sample holds a few counts of this clone. This chain joins TRBV30 and TRBJ1-2; D unclear. Germline CDR1 reads GTSNPN; CDR2 reads SVGIG (reference sequence). The ends were cut back, 2 bases at V and 8 bases at J, with 15 bases in the middle. The CDR3 covers 13 residues. CDR3 DNA sequence: TGTGCCTGGAGTTTGTCGGCAGGTGAAGGCTACACCTTC. The encoded protein is CAWSLSAGEGYTF. The whole variable domain, remainder taken from reference TRBV30 and TRBJ1-2, is SQTIHQWPATLVQPVGSPLSLECTVEGTSNPNLYWYRQAAGRGLQLLFYSVGIGQISSEVPQNLSASRPQDRQFILSSKKLLLSDSGFYLCAWSLSAGEGYTFGSGTRLTVV.

The chain links TRBV27 to TRBJ2-7, with TRBD1 as a possible D gene (5 bases). CDR1 and CDR2 from the germline V gene are MNHEY and SMNVEV (reference sequence). The CDR3 is 14 amino acids. Deletions cut 4 bases from V and 1 base from J, with 11 bases between. DNA for the CDR3: TGTGCCAGCAGTTCGGCAGGGTGGTCCTACGAGCAGTACTTC. Translating gives CASSSAGWSYEQYF.

The chain carries TRBV11-2 and TRBJ2-7, with D perhaps matching TRBD1 or TRBD2 (5 bases each). Trimming cost V 4 bases and J 2 bases, with 9 bases left between them. Germline V lookup: CDR1 SGHAT, CDR2 FQNNGV. The CDR3 extends over 13 amino acids. CDR3 sequence: CASSWDGPYEQYF. The CDR3 DNA is TGTGCCAGCAGCTGGGACGGACCCTACGAGCAGTACTTC.

The chain uses TRBV19 and TRBJ2-7; possibly TRBD1 for D (6 bases). V was cut by 4 bases and J by 3 bases, with 16 bases left in between. CDR3 length: 15 residues. From germline, CDR1 is LNHDA and CDR2 SQIVND (reference sequence). The DNA of the CDR3 is TGTGCCAGTAGTACCCTCTCGGGACACCTCTACGAGCAGTACTTC. Protein product: CASSTLSGHLYEQYF.

The chain employs TRBV7-2 and TRBJ2-1; 7 bases line up with TRBD1. There are 16 residues in the CDR3. V shed 5 bases and J 3 bases; nucleotides not matched to a gene: 10. The germline CDR1 and CDR2 sequences are SGHTA and FQGNSA. In DNA form, the CDR3 reads TGTGCCAGCAGCCTCGGGTTGACAGGGATCTACAATGAGCAGTTCTTC. This sequence encodes CASSLGLTGIYNEQFF.

The count of this clone is one. This chain links TRBV27 with TRBJ2-3; TRBD2 aligns across 8 bases. V lost 4 bases, J lost 0 bases, and 6 bases stayed unmatched. The V gene's germline CDR1 is MNHEY and CDR2 SMNVEV (reference sequence). The CDR3 consists of 16 residues. The CDR3 nucleotides are TGTGCCAGCAGTTGGATTAGCGGGGAGAGCACAGATACGCAGTATTTT. Encoded protein: CASSWISGESTDTQYF.

The chain has TRBV2 and TRBJ1-4, with TRBD1 matching over 8 bases. There are 12 residues in the CDR3. The ends lost 6 bases at V and 7 bases at J; junction bases unmatched: 1. The germline CDR1 and CDR2 sequences are SNHLY and FYNNEI. CDR3: CASSRGPEKLFF. In DNA form, the CDR3 reads TGTGCCAGCAGCAGGGGGCCTGAAAAACTGTTTTTT.

The rearrangement uses TRBV19 and TRBJ1-1; no firm D call. Germline-derived CDR1 and CDR2 are LNHDA and SQIVND (reference sequence). The ends were cut back, 3 bases at V and 3 bases at J, with 8 bases in the middle. The CDR3 has 13 residues. CDR3 sequence: CASSIDRDTEAFF. The CDR3 nucleotides read TGTGCCAGTAGTATTGACCGGGACACTGAAGCTTTCTTT.

This clone was recorded only once. The gene calls are TRBV5-4 and TRBJ1-1, with TRBD1 identical over 7 bases. The CDR3 extends over 14 amino acids. CDR1 SGHNT and CDR2 YYREEE come from the germline V gene (reference sequence). V shed 0 bases, J shed 2 bases, and the junction held 1 base outside the gene matches. DNA for the CDR3: TGTGCCAGCAGCTTGGACAGGGGTAACACTGAAGCTTTCTTT. Amino acid sequence: CASSLDRGNTEAFF.